One sample yielded the 11 T cell receptor beta chains listed below, sequenced in a study of beta chain features in type 1 diabetes. cDNA synthesis used the whole RNA isolate, giving expressed TCRB sequences. The method was immunoSEQ multiplex PCR; TCRdb's version includes in-frame clones alone and lacks a portion of them. This table holds under 800,000 clones, about a sixth found once. Sequencing was carried out using naive CD4+ T cells from blood. All receptors derive from a man between 18 and 35 years old in good health.

The chain links TRBV4-3 to TRBJ2-7; tentatively, D is TRBD1 or TRBD2 (5 bases each). The CDR3 runs 17 residues. Trimming took off 2 bases at V and 5 bases at J, with 22 bases between the two ends. Germline values: CDR1 LGHNA, CDR2 YSLEER. CDR3 nucleotide sequence: TGCGCCAGCAGCCAATTGGGGGTGGGGGAAAGGCCAGACGAGCAGTACTTC. It specifies CASSQLGVGERPDEQYF.

This clone has more than one count but fewer than ten. The rearrangement links TRBV4-2 to TRBJ1-2; D is ambiguous. The length of the CDR3 is 14 residues. CDR1 is LGHNA and CDR2 is YNFKEQ in the germline V gene. Trimming stripped 1 base from V and 5 bases from J, with 11 bases between. CDR3 amino acids: CASSQAPGSYGYTF. The CDR3 coding sequence is TGTGCCAGCAGCCAAGCTCCGGGAAGTTATGGCTACACCTTC.

The chain is built from TRBV29-1 and TRBJ2-1, with 7 bases fitting TRBD2. J was trimmed by 2 bases and V by 6 bases; bases with no gene match: 4. Germline V lookup: CDR1 SQVTM, CDR2 ANQGSEA. The CDR3 is made up of 13 amino acids. CDR3 loop: CSVRRGAYNEQFF. The CDR3 DNA sequence: TGCAGCGTCCGACGGGGGGCCTACAATGAGCAGTTCTTC.

This clone was counted only a few times. This sequence joins TRBV5-4 and TRBJ1-6; 10 nucleotides align to TRBD1. Germline CDR1 and CDR2: SGHNT and YYREEE (reference sequence). This CDR3 region has 18 residues. Losses at the gene ends were 0 bases for V and 0 bases for J; bases not matched to a gene: 3. This CDR3 reads CASSLGTGGSSYNSPLHF. CDR3 sequence (DNA): TGTGCCAGCAGCTTGGGGACAGGGGGAAGCTCCTATAATTCACCCCTCCACTTT.

J is TRBJ1-1 and V is TRBV5-4; 10 nucleotides line up with TRBD1. Unmatched junction bases numbered 6, after V lost 6 bases and J lost 4 bases. Germline V gene sequence: CDR1 SGHNT, CDR2 YYREEE (reference sequence). This CDR3 is built from 14 residues. CDR3 DNA: TGTGCCAGCATCCGGGACAGGGGTTCCACTGAAGCTTTCTTT. Translation: CASIRDRGSTEAFF. The variable domain in full, with the rest retrieved from reference TRBV5-4 and TRBJ1-1, is ETGVTQSPTHLIKTRGQQVTLRCSSQSGHNTVSWYQQALGQGPQFIFQYYREEENGRGNFPPRFSGLQFPNYSSELNVNALELDDSALYLCASIRDRGSTEAFFGQGTRLTVV.

This clone was picked up a small number of times. At one boundary the junction diverges from the germline segment, which might be a read error. The chain recombines TRBV7-7 with TRBJ2-3; TRBD1 agrees at 8 bases. The CDR3 is 16 residues long. The V gene's germline CDR1 is SSHAT and CDR2 FNYEAQ (reference sequence). In DNA, the CDR3 is TGTGCTAGCAGCTCGGGGCCCAGGGGGCGCGGAGATACGCAGTATTTT. It is translated as CASSSGPRGRGDTQYF.

The chain combines TRBV28 with TRBJ2-5, with D possibly matching TRBD2 (7 bases). This CDR3 has 13 residues. Germline V CDR1 and CDR2: MDHEN, SYDVKM. The ends were cut back, 5 bases at V and 10 bases at J, with 17 bases in the middle. The CDR3 nucleotides are TGTGCCAGCAGTCTTGCAGGGAGGGGGGACCAGTACTTC. This gives the protein CASSLAGRGDQYF.

The V and J genes are TRBV6-6 and TRBJ1-6; 9 positions match TRBD1. Losses at the gene ends were 5 bases for V and 15 bases for J; bases not matched to a gene: 8. The V gene's germline CDR1 is MNHNY and CDR2 SVGAGI (reference sequence). The CDR3 is 13 residues long. CDR3 amino acids: CASSPGTGPFLHF. The CDR3 nucleotides read TGTGCCAGCAGTCCCGGGACAGGGCCGTTCCTCCACTTT.

This rearrangement joins TRBV5-6 to TRBJ1-5; no clear D gene. The CDR3 runs 16 residues. In germline, CDR1 is SGHDT, CDR2 YYEEEE. Trimming removed 0 bases at V and 0 bases at J, with 10 bases between. CDR3 DNA: TGTGCCAGCAGCTTGGCCAAGATTAATAGCAATCAGCCCCAGCATTTT. Encoded protein: CASSLAKINSNQPQHF.

This clone turned up a few times. The genes are TRBV28 and TRBJ2-7; TRBD1 matches 8 bases. The length of the CDR3 is 14 residues. J was trimmed by 5 bases and V by 10 bases; bases with no gene match: 13. Germline assignment: CDR1 MDHEN and CDR2 SYDVKM. The CDR3 nucleotides read TGTGCCATACAACCCCAGGGGGCGCAACACGAGCAGTACTTC. Its protein product is CAIQPQGAQHEQYF.

This clone was seen more than once but under ten times. This rearrangement joins TRBV5-1 to TRBJ2-1; 8 bases align to TRBD1. The CDR3 has 14 residues. V shed 0 bases, J shed 5 bases, and the junction held 1 base outside the gene matches. Germline V CDR1 and CDR2: SGHRS, YFSETQ. CDR3 in amino acids: CASSLGDRNNEQFF. DNA for the CDR3: TGCGCCAGCAGCTTGGGGGACAGGAACAATGAGCAGTTCTTC.